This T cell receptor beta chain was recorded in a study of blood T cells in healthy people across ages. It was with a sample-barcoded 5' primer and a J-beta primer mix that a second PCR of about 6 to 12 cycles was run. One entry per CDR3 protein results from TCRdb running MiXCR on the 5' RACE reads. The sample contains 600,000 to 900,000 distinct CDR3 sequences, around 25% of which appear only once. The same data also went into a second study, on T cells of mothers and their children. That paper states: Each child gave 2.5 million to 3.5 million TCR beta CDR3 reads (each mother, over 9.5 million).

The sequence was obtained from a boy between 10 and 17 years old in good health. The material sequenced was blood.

The CDR3 sequence is CASGLALNEQFF. Written as DNA, the CDR3 is TGTGCCAGCGGGCTAGCTCTAAATGAGCAGTTCTTC. The V gene is TRBV7-9, the J gene TRBJ2-1, with D possibly matching TRBD2 (5 bases). The CDR3 extends over 12 amino acids. Trimming took off 8 bases at V and 7 bases at J, with 12 bases between the two ends. CDR1 and CDR2 from the germline V gene are SEHNR and FQNEAQ (reference sequence).